Listed below are T cell receptor beta chains from one sample, sequenced in a study of blood T cell repertoires in COVID-19. Repertoires were generated with immunoSEQ multiplex PCR, while TCRdb's copy carries only in-frame clones and drops some. The sample has 200,000 to 300,000 clones, about 90% seen once. Sequences were obtained from peripheral blood. These TCRs come from a person under 30 with COVID-19, enrolled during active disease. CDR3s include the opening cysteine and the closing phenylalanine or tryptophan. Each record gives: D gene, J gene, V gene, clone size, CDR3 protein, CDR3 DNA. D genes are given only for firm matches. Size is stated for part of the rows, as once, few or many counts, or as a class when the clone is expanded.

d_call: NA
j_call: TRBJ2-5
v_call: TRBV30
clone_size: once
cdr3_aa: CAWSVKTGWETQYF
cdr3_nt: TGTGCCTGGAGTGTAAAAACAGGGTGGGAGACCCAGTACTTC

d_call: TRBD2
j_call: TRBJ2-1
v_call: TRBV28
clone_size: NA
cdr3_aa: CASNLLAGLEQFF
cdr3_nt: TGTGCCAGCAATCTACTAGCGGGTCTTGAGCAGTTCTTC

d_call: TRBD2
j_call: TRBJ2-7
v_call: TRBV19
clone_size: NA
cdr3_aa: CASSIGSGAYEQYF
cdr3_nt: TGTGCCAGTAGTATAGGTAGCGGGGCCTACGAGCAGTACTTC

d_call: TRBD2
j_call: TRBJ2-1
v_call: TRBV2
clone_size: NA
cdr3_aa: CASNPGLIYNEQFF
cdr3_nt: TGTGCCAGCAACCCGGGACTAATCTACAATGAGCAGTTCTTC

d_call: NA
j_call: TRBJ2-7
v_call: TRBV6-2/TRBV6-3
clone_size: NA
cdr3_aa: CASSYLGEQYF
cdr3_nt: TGTGCCAGCAGTTACCTAGGCGAGCAGTACTTC

d_call: NA
j_call: TRBJ2-6
v_call: TRBV9
clone_size: NA
cdr3_aa: CASSVATGSGANVLTF
cdr3_nt: TGTGCCAGCAGCGTAGCTACAGGCTCTGGGGCCAACGTCCTGACTTTC

d_call: NA
j_call: TRBJ1-1
v_call: TRBV27
clone_size: few
cdr3_aa: CASSYIRNTEAFF
cdr3_nt: TGTGCCAGCAGCTATATCCGGAACACTGAAGCTTTCTTT

d_call: TRBD2
j_call: TRBJ2-1
v_call: TRBV27
clone_size: once
cdr3_aa: CASSLSASGEAGEQFF
cdr3_nt: TGTGCCAGCAGTTTATCGGCTAGCGGGGAGGCAGGGGAGCAGTTCTTC

d_call: NA
j_call: TRBJ1-2
v_call: TRBV7-9
clone_size: NA
cdr3_aa: CASSLAKQGFDGYTF
cdr3_nt: TGTGCCAGCAGCTTAGCAAAACAGGGCTTTGATGGCTACACCTTC

d_call: NA
j_call: TRBJ1-4
v_call: TRBV5-4
clone_size: NA
cdr3_aa: CASSSGQSNEKLFF
cdr3_nt: TGTGCCAGCAGCTCGGGACAATCTAATGAAAAACTGTTTTTT

d_call: TRBD1
j_call: TRBJ1-2
v_call: TRBV7-2
clone_size: NA
cdr3_aa: CASSLTQGLDYGYTF
cdr3_nt: TGTGCCAGCAGCTTAACACAGGGGTTGGACTATGGCTACACCTTC

d_call: NA
j_call: TRBJ1-5
v_call: TRBV19
clone_size: NA
cdr3_aa: CASTFSGDQPQHF
cdr3_nt: TGTGCCAGTACCTTTTCGGGTGATCAGCCCCAGCATTTT

d_call: NA
j_call: TRBJ2-3
v_call: TRBV9
clone_size: NA
cdr3_aa: CASSVGTSPTDTQYF
cdr3_nt: TGTGCCAGCAGCGTAGGTACTAGCCCCACAGATACGCAGTATTTT

d_call: TRBD2
j_call: TRBJ2-1
v_call: TRBV6-1
clone_size: NA
cdr3_aa: CASSERGGGPYNEQFF
cdr3_nt: TGTGCCAGCAGTGAGAGGGGCGGGGGACCCTACAATGAGCAGTTCTTC

d_call: NA
j_call: TRBJ2-7
v_call: TRBV6-2/TRBV6-3
clone_size: few
cdr3_aa: CASSMSSYEQYF
cdr3_nt: TGTGCCAGCAGTATGAGTTCCTACGAGCAGTACTTC

d_call: TRBD1
j_call: TRBJ1-2
v_call: TRBV28
clone_size: NA
cdr3_aa: CASSPGQGGGYTF
cdr3_nt: TGTGCCAGCAGCCCGGGACAGGGTGGAGGCTACACCTTC

d_call: TRBD2
j_call: TRBJ2-1
v_call: TRBV7-2
clone_size: once
cdr3_aa: CASSLAREKDEQFF
cdr3_nt: TGTGCCAGCAGCTTAGCGCGGGAGAAGGATGAGCAGTTCTTC

d_call: NA
j_call: TRBJ1-4
v_call: TRBV6-5
clone_size: NA
cdr3_aa: CASRTGLREKLFF
cdr3_nt: TGTGCCAGCAGAACAGGTCTGCGGGAAAAACTGTTTTTT

d_call: NA
j_call: TRBJ2-7
v_call: TRBV28
clone_size: NA
cdr3_aa: CASSGGKSYEQYF
cdr3_nt: TGTGCCAGCAGTGGGGGGAAGTCCTACGAGCAGTACTTC

d_call: TRBD2
j_call: TRBJ2-1
v_call: TRBV24-1
clone_size: NA
cdr3_aa: CATRPTSGRTHEQFF
cdr3_nt: TGTGCCACCAGGCCCACTAGCGGGAGGACCCATGAGCAGTTCTTC

d_call: TRBD2
j_call: TRBJ2-3
v_call: TRBV9
clone_size: NA
cdr3_aa: CASSGAGGSDTQYF
cdr3_nt: TGTGCCAGCAGCGGGGCGGGAGGGAGCGATACGCAGTATTTT

d_call: TRBD1
j_call: TRBJ1-1
v_call: TRBV7-2
clone_size: NA
cdr3_aa: CASSPGPGGNTEAFF
cdr3_nt: TGTGCCAGCAGCCCGGGACCAGGGGGAAACACTGAAGCTTTCTTT

d_call: NA
j_call: TRBJ2-7
v_call: TRBV5-4
clone_size: NA
cdr3_aa: CASSKDSSYEQYF
cdr3_nt: TGTGCCAGCAGCAAGGACAGCTCCTACGAGCAGTACTTC

d_call: NA
j_call: TRBJ1-5
v_call: TRBV28
clone_size: NA
cdr3_aa: CASSLREENQPQHF
cdr3_nt: TGTGCCAGCAGTTTAAGGGAGGAGAATCAGCCCCAGCATTTT

d_call: TRBD2
j_call: TRBJ2-1
v_call: TRBV7-3
clone_size: once
cdr3_aa: CASSLGGGGSEQFF
cdr3_nt: TGTGCCAGCAGCTTAGGTGGAGGCGGGAGCGAGCAGTTCTTC

d_call: NA
j_call: TRBJ1-1
v_call: TRBV11-2
clone_size: NA
cdr3_aa: CASSLAQGFTEAFF
cdr3_nt: TGTGCCAGCAGCTTAGCTCAGGGGTTCACTGAAGCTTTCTTT

d_call: NA
j_call: TRBJ1-1
v_call: TRBV11-2
clone_size: NA
cdr3_aa: CASSLDRGTTEAFF
cdr3_nt: TGTGCCAGCAGCTTAGATAGGGGTACCACTGAAGCTTTCTTT

d_call: NA
j_call: TRBJ1-5
v_call: TRBV6-6
clone_size: few
cdr3_aa: CASSGQYNQPQHF
cdr3_nt: TGTGCCAGCAGTGGACAGTACAATCAGCCCCAGCATTTT

d_call: TRBD1
j_call: TRBJ1-2
v_call: TRBV5-1
clone_size: NA
cdr3_aa: CASRGTGVDYGYTF
cdr3_nt: TGCGCCAGCAGGGGGACAGGGGTCGACTATGGCTACACCTTC